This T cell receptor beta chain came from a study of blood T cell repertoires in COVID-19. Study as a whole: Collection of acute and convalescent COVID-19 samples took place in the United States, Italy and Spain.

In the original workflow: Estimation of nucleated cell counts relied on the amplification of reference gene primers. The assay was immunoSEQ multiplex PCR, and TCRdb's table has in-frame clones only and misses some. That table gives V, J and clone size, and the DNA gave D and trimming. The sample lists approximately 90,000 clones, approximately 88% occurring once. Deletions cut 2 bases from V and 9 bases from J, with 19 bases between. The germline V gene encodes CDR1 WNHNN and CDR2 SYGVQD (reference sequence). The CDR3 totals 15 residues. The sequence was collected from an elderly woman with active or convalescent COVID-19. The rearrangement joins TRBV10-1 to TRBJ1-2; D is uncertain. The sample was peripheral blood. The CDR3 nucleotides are TGCGCCAGCAGTGAGGAGAGAGGGCCTGGGATGCGCTACACCTTC. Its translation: CASSEERGPGMRYTF.